What follows are 19 T cell receptor beta chains derived from one specimen sequenced in a study of Ad26.COV2.S vaccination and SARS-CoV-2 variants. TCRdb's copy holds only in-frame clones and misses some; the assay was immunoSEQ multiplex PCR. The sample consists of 410,000 or so clones, 75% to 95% of them appearing once. Treatment denoted: some 20 received Ad26.COV2.S at low or high dose, single or two shots; a few received placebo; per-sample allocation not given. Sampling happened 63 days after the first vaccine or placebo injection. The material was peripheral blood, obtained in a trial of Ad26.COV2.S vaccine versus placebo. All receptors derive from a person aged 18-65 years who received the Ad26.COV2.S COVID-19 vaccine or a placebo.

J is TRBJ2-3 and V is TRBV29-1; the match to TRBD2 covers 7 bases. Germline-derived CDR1 and CDR2 are SQVTM and ANQGSEA. The junction had 11 bases not matched to a gene; V was cut back by 0 bases and J by 5 bases. The CDR3 consists of 16 residues. CDR3 DNA: TGCAGCGTTGAAGATCGTCGGGGCGCGGGGGTAGATACGCAGTATTTT. It is translated as CSVEDRRGAGVDTQYF.

V is TRBV5-1 and J is TRBJ2-3, with 9 bases identical to TRBD2. The V and J ends lost 4 bases and 0 bases, in that order; junction bases with no gene match: 6. Looked up from germline, CDR1 is SGHRS and CDR2 is YFSETQ. The CDR3 has 16 amino acids. In nucleotides, the CDR3 is TGCGCCAGCAGCCCGGGGACTAGCAGAAGCACAGATACGCAGTATTTT. Its protein product is CASSPGTSRSTDTQYF. Full variable domain (missing parts from reference TRBV5-1 and TRBJ2-3): KAGVTQTPRYLIKTRGQQVTLSCSPISGHRSVSWYQQTPGQGLQFLFEYFSETQRNKGNFPGRFSGRQFSNSRSEMNVSTLELGDSALYLCASSPGTSRSTDTQYFGPGTRLTVL.

J is TRBJ1-1 and V is TRBV6-1, with D possibly matching TRBD1 (5 bases). Per the germline V gene, CDR1 is MNHNS and CDR2 is SASEGT. V was trimmed by 5 bases and J by 5 bases, leaving 15 bases between them. CDR3 length: 14 amino acids. The DNA for the CDR3 is TGTGCCAGCAGTTCTCATTTACGACAGACTGAAGCTTTCTTT. Translated, it gives CASSSHLRQTEAFF.

V usage is TRBV11-2 and J usage is TRBJ2-5; D is possibly TRBD1 (5 bases). This CDR3 spans 13 amino acids. V lost 5 bases, J lost 2 bases, and 9 bases lay in between. CDR1 and CDR2 from the germline V gene are SGHAT and FQNNGV. CDR3 amino acids: CASSQGSQETQYF. DNA of the CDR3: TGTGCCAGCAGCCAGGGCAGTCAAGAGACCCAGTACTTC. Full variable domain (remainder filled in from reference TRBV11-2 and TRBJ2-5): EAGVAQSPRYKIIEKRQSVAFWCNPISGHATLYWYQQILGQGPKLLIQFQNNGVVDDSQLPKDRFSAERLKGVDSTLKIQPAKLEDSAVYLCASSQGSQETQYFGPGTRLLVL.

The chain combines TRBV7-9 with TRBJ1-1; D unclear. The germline gives CDR1 SEHNR, CDR2 FQNEAQ (reference sequence). Trimming took 5 bases from V and 10 from J, leaving 17 bases between them. The CDR3 length is 13 residues. CDR3 DNA sequence: TGTGCCAGCAGCCCCAGTCGGGGAAAGCTAGCTTTCTTT. Its translation is CASSPSRGKLAFF.

The rearrangement uses TRBV11-2 and TRBJ2-7; TRBD1 agrees at 10 bases. The CDR3 has 14 amino acids. Germline assignment: CDR1 SGHAT and CDR2 FQNNGV. V shed 5 bases, J shed 5 bases, and the junction held 6 bases outside the gene matches. This CDR3 reads CASSLSGQGDEQYF. CDR3 coding DNA: TGTGCCAGCAGCCTAAGCGGACAGGGGGACGAGCAGTACTTC.

The chain joins TRBV12-3 or TRBV12-4 to TRBJ2-1, with TRBD2 matching 7 bases. The J segment lost 3 bases and the V segment lost 6 bases, leaving 2 bases of the junction unmatched. The CDR3 consists of 13 residues. DNA of the CDR3: TGTGCCAGCAGGACTAGCAGCTACAATGAGCAGTTCTTC. As protein: CASRTSSYNEQFF.

As regards this clone: Because the CDR3 is missing its conserved closing phenylalanine or tryptophan, this is likely a read error. The limits of the CDR3 on the DNA are not certain, so only TCRdb's listed CDR3 is given. V is TRBV21-1 and J is TRBJ2-3; the D call TRBD1 from the table was never checked on the DNA. TRBV21-1 is reported as a pseudogene. Counting both end residues, the CDR3 totals 8 amino acids. CDR3 sequence: CARCRQAL.

This clone was seen more than once but under ten times. V is TRBV6-4 and J is TRBJ2-1; 8 bases map to TRBD2. Per germline, CDR1 MRHNA and CDR2 SNTAGT. The CDR3 covers 15 residues. V dropped 3 bases and J dropped 2; count of bases not matched to a gene: 3. The CDR3 DNA is TGTGCCAGCAGTGAAAAAGCGGGAGCCTACAATGAGCAGTTCTTC. It specifies CASSEKAGAYNEQFF.

This clone has only one observation. The chain couples TRBV20-1 to TRBJ2-5, with 12 bases aligning to TRBD1. The germline V gene has CDR1 DFQATT and CDR2 SNEGSKA (reference sequence). The CDR3 contains 15 residues. V lost 3 bases and J lost 5; bases outside the gene matches: 7. The CDR3 DNA reads as TGCAGTGCTAGTGGGGACAGGGGGCGCGGGGAGACCCAGTACTTC. Residues: CSASGDRGRGETQYF.

The chain recombines TRBV24-1 with TRBJ1-6, with 8 nucleotides matching TRBD1. The CDR3 is 20 residues long. V gave up 2 bases and J gave up 7 bases; unmatched junction bases: 18. Germline CDR1 and CDR2: KGHDR and SFDVKD. The CDR3 reads CATSDYLNQDRDKGNSPLHF. The CDR3 DNA sequence: TGTGCCACCAGTGATTACCTCAATCAGGACAGGGACAAAGGAAATTCACCCCTCCACTTT.

The V gene is TRBV7-9, the J gene TRBJ1-1; possibly TRBD1 for D (6 bases). CDR1 and CDR2 (germline): SEHNR, FQNEAQ (reference sequence). This CDR3 has 16 residues. The V gene lost 1 base and the J gene lost 0 bases, with 12 bases spanning the gap. CDR3 sequence (DNA): TGTGCCAGCAGCTTAGTATCCGGGACACTGAACACTGAAGCTTTCTTT. It encodes CASSLVSGTLNTEAFF. Full variable domain (remainder filled in from reference TRBV7-9 and TRBJ1-1): DTGVSQNPRHKITKRGQNVTFRCDPISEHNRLYWYRQTLGQGPEFLTYFQNEAQLEKSRLLSDRFSAERPKGSFSTLEIQRTEQGDSAMYLCASSLVSGTLNTEAFFGQGTRLTVV.

Concerning this clone itself: Other DNA variants within this sample encode the same CDR3. This chain joins TRBV5-1 and TRBJ1-5; no reliable D call. V gave up 0 bases and J gave up 2 bases, with 6 bases separating them. CDR1 SGHRS and CDR2 YFSETQ come from the germline V gene. This CDR3 has 14 residues. As DNA, the CDR3 is TGCGCCAGCAGCTTGGAGGGAGGCAATCAGCCCCAGCATTTT. Residues: CASSLEGGNQPQHF.

The rearrangement uses TRBV25-1 and TRBJ1-5, with unresolved D. The CDR3 spans 14 residues. The V end lost 0 bases, the J end lost 7 bases, and 10 bases lay between the germline ends. The V gene's germline CDR1 is MGHDK and CDR2 SYGVNS. The CDR3 sequence is CASSEYEVGQPQHF. In DNA, the CDR3 is TGTGCCAGCAGTGAATACGAGGTCGGCCAGCCCCAGCATTTT.

This clone was seen just once. The genes are TRBV30 and TRBJ2-7; the match to TRBD1 covers 11 bases. The CDR3 length is 13 residues. The V gene end was trimmed by 5 bases and the J gene end by 6 bases; junction bases not matched to a gene: 6. The germline gives CDR1 GTSNPN, CDR2 SVGIG (reference sequence). The CDR3 region is CAWQRTGGGEQYF. In nucleotides, the CDR3 is TGTGCCTGGCAACGGACAGGGGGCGGCGAGCAGTACTTC.

The chain combines TRBV6-4 with TRBJ2-3; D ambiguous. This CDR3 is built from 14 residues. Trimming pared 0 bases from V and 4 bases from J, leaving 8 bases between. Germline V gene data show CDR1 as MRHNA and CDR2 as SNTAGT. CDR3 residues: CASSDSEGADTQYF. DNA for the CDR3: TGTGCCAGCAGTGACTCAGAAGGTGCAGATACGCAGTATTTT.

CDR3 bases: TGTGCCAGCAGCCAAGAAAGGGGACAGGGGCACGAGCAGTACTTC. Translated: CASSQERGQGHEQYF. V usage is TRBV3-1 (or the pseudogene TRBV3-2) and J usage is TRBJ2-7; 10 nucleotides align to TRBD1. V trimming: 0 bases; J trimming: 5 bases; junction bases outside the gene matches: 4. This CDR3 spans 15 amino acids. Germline-derived CDR1 and CDR2 are LGHDT and YNNKEL (reference sequence).

This rearrangement joins TRBV5-1 to TRBJ2-3; 7 bases agree with TRBD1. Germline CDR1 and CDR2: SGHRS and YFSETQ. Losses at the gene ends were 4 bases for V and 3 bases for J; bases not matched to a gene: 2. The CDR3 is 13 amino acids. This CDR3 reads CASSVQGTDTQYF. The CDR3 coding sequence is TGCGCCAGCAGCGTACAGGGGACAGATACGCAGTATTTT.

This clone occurred once. The chain has TRBV5-4 and TRBJ2-1; 7 bases align to TRBD2. With V trimmed by 4 bases and J by 4 bases, 14 bases remained unmatched. The CDR3 is made up of 17 amino acids. CDR1 SGHNT and CDR2 YYREEE come from the germline V gene (reference sequence). CDR3 nucleotides: TGTGCCAGCAGCATTCCTAGCGGCGGCTCTTTATACAATGAGCAGTTCTTC. It yields the protein CASSIPSGGSLYNEQFF.